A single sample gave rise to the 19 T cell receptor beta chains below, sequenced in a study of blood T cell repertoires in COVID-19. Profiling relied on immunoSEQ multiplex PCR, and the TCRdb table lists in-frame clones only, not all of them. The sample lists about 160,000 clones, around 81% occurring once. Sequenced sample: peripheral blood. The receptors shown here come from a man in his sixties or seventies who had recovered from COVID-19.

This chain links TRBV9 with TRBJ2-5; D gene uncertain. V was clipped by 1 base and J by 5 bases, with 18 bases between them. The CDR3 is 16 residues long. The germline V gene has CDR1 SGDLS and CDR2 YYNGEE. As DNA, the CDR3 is TGTGCCAGCAGCGTATTTGGCGGAGTGGTGCGGGAGACCCAGTACTTC. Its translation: CASSVFGGVVRETQYF.

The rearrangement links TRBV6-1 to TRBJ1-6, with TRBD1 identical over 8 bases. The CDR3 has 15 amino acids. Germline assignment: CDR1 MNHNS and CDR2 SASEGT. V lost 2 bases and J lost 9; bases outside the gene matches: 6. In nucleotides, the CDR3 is TGTGCCAGCAGTGAAACGGGACAGGCAGGTTCACCCCTCCACTTT. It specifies CASSETGQAGSPLHF.

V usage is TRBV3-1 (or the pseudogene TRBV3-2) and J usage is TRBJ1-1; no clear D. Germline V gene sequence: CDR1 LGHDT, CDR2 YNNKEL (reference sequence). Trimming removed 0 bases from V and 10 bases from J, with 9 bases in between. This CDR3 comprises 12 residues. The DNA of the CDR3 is TGTGCCAGCAGCCAAGATAGCGGAAGAGCTTTCTTT. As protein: CASSQDSGRAFF.

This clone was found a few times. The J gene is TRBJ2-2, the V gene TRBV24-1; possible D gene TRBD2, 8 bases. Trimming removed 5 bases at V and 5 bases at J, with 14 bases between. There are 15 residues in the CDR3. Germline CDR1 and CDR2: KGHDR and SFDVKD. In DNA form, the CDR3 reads TGTGCCACCAGTGCCGGGAGGGGGCGAACCGGGGAGCTGTTTTTT. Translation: CATSAGRGRTGELFF.

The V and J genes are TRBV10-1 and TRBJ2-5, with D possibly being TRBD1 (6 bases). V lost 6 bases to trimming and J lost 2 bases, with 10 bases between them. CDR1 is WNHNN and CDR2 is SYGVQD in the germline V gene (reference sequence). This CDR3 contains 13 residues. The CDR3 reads CASSQGQQETQYF. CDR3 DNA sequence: TGCGCCAGCAGCCAGGGACAACAAGAGACCCAGTACTTC.

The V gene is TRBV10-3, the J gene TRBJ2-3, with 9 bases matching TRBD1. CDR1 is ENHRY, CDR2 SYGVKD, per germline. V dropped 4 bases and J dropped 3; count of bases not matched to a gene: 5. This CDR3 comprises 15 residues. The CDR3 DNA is TGTGCCATCAGTGGGCGGACAGGGGATACAGATACGCAGTATTTT. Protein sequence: CAISGRTGDTDTQYF.

Written as DNA, the CDR3 is TGTGCCAGCAGGCCGGGGGGTAGGGAGGTGTATGGCTACACCTTC. Its protein is CASRPGGREVYGYTF. The chain employs TRBV6-5 and TRBJ1-2; tentative D call: TRBD1 (5 bases). Per germline, CDR1 MNHEY and CDR2 SVGAGI. Between the trimmed V and J ends, which lost 6 bases and 5 bases, there was a span of 19 bases. CDR3 length equals 15 residues.

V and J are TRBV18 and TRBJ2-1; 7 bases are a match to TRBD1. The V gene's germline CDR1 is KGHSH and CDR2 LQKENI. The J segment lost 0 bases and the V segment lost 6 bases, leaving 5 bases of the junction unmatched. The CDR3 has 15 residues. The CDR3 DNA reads TGTGCCAGCTCGCCCGACAGGGCCTCCTACAATGAGCAGTTCTTC. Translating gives CASSPDRASYNEQFF. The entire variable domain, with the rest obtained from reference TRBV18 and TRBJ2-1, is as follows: NAGVMQNPRHLVRRRGQEARLRCSPMKGHSHVYWYRQLPEEGLKFMVYLQKENIIDESGMPKERFSAEFPKEGPSILRIQQVVRGDSAAYFCASSPDRASYNEQFFGPGTRLTVL.

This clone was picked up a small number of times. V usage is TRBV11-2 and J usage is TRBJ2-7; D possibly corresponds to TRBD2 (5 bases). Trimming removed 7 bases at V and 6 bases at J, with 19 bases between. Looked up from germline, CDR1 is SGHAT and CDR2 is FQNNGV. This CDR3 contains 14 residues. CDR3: CASIASGALSEQYF. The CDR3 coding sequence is TGTGCCAGCATCGCCAGCGGAGCCCTCTCCGAGCAGTACTTC.

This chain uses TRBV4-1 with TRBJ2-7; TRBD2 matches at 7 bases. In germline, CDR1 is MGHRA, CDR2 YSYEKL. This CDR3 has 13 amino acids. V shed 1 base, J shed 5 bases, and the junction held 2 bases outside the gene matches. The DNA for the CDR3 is TGCGCCAGCAGCCAAGTTAGCGGGCACGAGCAGTACTTC. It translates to CASSQVSGHEQYF.

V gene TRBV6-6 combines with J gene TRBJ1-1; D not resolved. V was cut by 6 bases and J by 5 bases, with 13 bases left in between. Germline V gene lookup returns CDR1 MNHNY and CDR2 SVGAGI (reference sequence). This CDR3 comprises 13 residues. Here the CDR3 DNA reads TGTGCCAGCAGGGCACAACCGGGGACTGAAGCTTTCTTT. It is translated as CASRAQPGTEAFF.

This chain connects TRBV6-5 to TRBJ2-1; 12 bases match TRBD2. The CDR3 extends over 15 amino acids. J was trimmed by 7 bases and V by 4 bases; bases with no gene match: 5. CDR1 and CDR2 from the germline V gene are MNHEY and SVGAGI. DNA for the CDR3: TGTGCCAGCAGTTCAGAGACTAGCGGGAGAAATGAGCAGTTCTTC. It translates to CASSSETSGRNEQFF.

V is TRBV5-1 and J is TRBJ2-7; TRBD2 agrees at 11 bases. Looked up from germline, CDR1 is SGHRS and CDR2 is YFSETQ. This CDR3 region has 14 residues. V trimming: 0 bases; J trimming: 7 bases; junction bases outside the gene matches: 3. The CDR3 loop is CASSLVSGRDEQYF. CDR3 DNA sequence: TGCGCCAGCAGCTTGGTTAGCGGGAGGGATGAGCAGTACTTC.

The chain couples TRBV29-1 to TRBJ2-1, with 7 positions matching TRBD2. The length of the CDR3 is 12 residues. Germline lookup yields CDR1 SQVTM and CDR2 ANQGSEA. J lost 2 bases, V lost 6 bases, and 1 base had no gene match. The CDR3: CSVAGPYNEQFF. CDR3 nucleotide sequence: TGCAGCGTAGCGGGACCCTACAATGAGCAGTTCTTC.

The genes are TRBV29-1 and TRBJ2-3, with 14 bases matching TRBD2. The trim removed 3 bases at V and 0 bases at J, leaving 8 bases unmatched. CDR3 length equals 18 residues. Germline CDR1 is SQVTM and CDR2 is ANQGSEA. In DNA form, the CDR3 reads TGCAGCGTTGAGGGACTAGCGGGAGAGACCCTTAGCACAGATACGCAGTATTTT. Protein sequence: CSVEGLAGETLSTDTQYF.

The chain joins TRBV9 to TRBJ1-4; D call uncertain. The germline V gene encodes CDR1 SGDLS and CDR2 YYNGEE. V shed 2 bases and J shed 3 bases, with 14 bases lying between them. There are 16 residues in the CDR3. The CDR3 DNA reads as TGTGCCAGCAGCGTTGGCACACGAGGAGCTAATGAAAAACTGTTTTTT. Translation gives CASSVGTRGANEKLFF.

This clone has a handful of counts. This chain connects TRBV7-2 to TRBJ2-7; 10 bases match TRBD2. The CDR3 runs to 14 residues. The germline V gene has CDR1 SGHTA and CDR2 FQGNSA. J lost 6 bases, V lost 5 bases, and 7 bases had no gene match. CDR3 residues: CASSPPSGSSEQYF. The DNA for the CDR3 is TGTGCCAGCAGCCCGCCTAGCGGGAGTTCCGAGCAGTACTTC.

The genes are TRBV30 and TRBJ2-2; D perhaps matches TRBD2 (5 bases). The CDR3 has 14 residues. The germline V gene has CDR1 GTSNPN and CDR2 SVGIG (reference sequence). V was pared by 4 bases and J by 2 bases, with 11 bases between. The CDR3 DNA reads TGTGCCTGGATACCGGGAATAAACACCGGGGAGCTGTTTTTT. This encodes CAWIPGINTGELFF.

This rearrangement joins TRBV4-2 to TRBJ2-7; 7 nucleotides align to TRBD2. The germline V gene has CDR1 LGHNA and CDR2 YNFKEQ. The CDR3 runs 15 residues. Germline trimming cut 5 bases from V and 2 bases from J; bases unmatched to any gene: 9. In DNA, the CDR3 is TGTGCCAGCAGCTCGACGGGCGGGAGTCCCTACGAGCAGTACTTC. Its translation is CASSSTGGSPYEQYF.